Included here is one T cell receptor beta chain sequence, with context. This entry belongs to a study of blood T cell repertoires in COVID-19. TCRdb's copy holds only in-frame clones and misses some; the assay was immunoSEQ multiplex PCR. The sample includes approximately 200,000 clones, approximately 85% of them seen just once. The sequence was collected from a man in his 60s with acute or convalescent COVID-19. The sequenced sample was peripheral blood.

As DNA, the CDR3 is TGTGCCAGCACCGGGGTACAGCAAGAGACCCAGTACTTC. It specifies CASTGVQQETQYF. This chain links TRBV2 with TRBJ2-5; D is possibly TRBD2 (5 bases). CDR3 length: 13 residues. V was trimmed by 7 bases and J by 2 bases, leaving 11 bases between them. Germline CDR1 reads SNHLY; CDR2 reads FYNNEI.